What follows describes a single TCR beta chain. The target antigen is unknown. These data are taken from a study of cytomegalovirus exposure and HLA in healthy donors. Whole-study results and caveats: Some public TCRs appeared in many individuals, while most sequences were rare. For presence/absence analyses, sequencing depth was assumed to be roughly uniform across donors. It was reportedly the case that the classifier diagnosed cytomegalovirus status with high specificity and sensitivity.

Primers included in the PCR were 60 Vbeta and 13 Jbeta primers. Per the study methods: Later reanalysis found approximately 76 million unique TCR beta chains, some 10 million of them shared. TCRdb's table, derived via immunoSEQ multiplex PCR, lists solely in-frame clones and lacks some. That table is the source of V, J and clone size, and D and trimming were worked out from the DNA. Here the sample spans around 150,000 clones, roughly 79% being singletons. The V and J ends lost 3 bases and 4 bases respectively, with 15 bases between them. This CDR3 has 15 amino acids. CDR1 is LGHNA and CDR2 is YSLEER in the germline V gene.

The sample taken for sequencing was PBMCs. The genes are TRBV4-3 and TRBJ1-2, with D tentatively TRBD1 (5 bases). This clonotype originated in a male donor in good health and CMV-seronegative. CDR3 amino acids: CASSQVRQSRYGYTF. As DNA, the CDR3 is TGCGCCAGCAGCCAGGTCAGACAGTCCCGCTATGGCTACACCTTC.